The 5 T cell receptor beta chains listed next were all sequenced from one sample in a study of cytomegalovirus exposure and HLA in healthy donors. TCRdb's copy holds only in-frame clones and misses some; the assay was immunoSEQ multiplex PCR. The repertoire holds 150,000 to 250,000 clones, with about 81% as singletons. Sequencing used PBMCs. These receptor sequences come from a woman aged 25 to 39 in good health and CMV-seronegative.

V gene TRBV5-4 combines with J gene TRBJ1-1; 9 bases align to TRBD1. CDR1 and CDR2 (germline): SGHNT, YYREEE (reference sequence). The CDR3 sequence is 14 residues long. After removal of 5 bases from V and 6 bases from J, the junction contained 8 bases not matched to a gene. The CDR3 DNA reads TGTGCCAGCAGGGTGACAGGGGGATTGGCTGAAGCTTTCTTT. Its translation: CASRVTGGLAEAFF. Combining the CDR3 with reference TRBV5-4 and TRBJ1-1 gives the whole variable domain ETGVTQSPTHLIKTRGQQVTLRCSSQSGHNTVSWYQQALGQGPQFIFQYYREEENGRGNFPPRFSGLQFPNYSSELNVNALELDDSALYLCASRVTGGLAEAFFGQGTRLTVV.

The genes are TRBV18 and TRBJ1-2; D gene unclear. The V gene lost 4 bases and the J gene lost 6 bases, with 12 bases spanning the gap. Looked up from germline, CDR1 is KGHSH and CDR2 is LQKENI. The CDR3 sequence is 13 residues long. CDR3: CASSQIETNGYTF. The CDR3 bases are TGTGCCAGCTCACAAATAGAAACTAATGGCTACACCTTC.

This chain uses TRBV5-4 with TRBJ2-5; D might be TRBD2 (5 bases). Looked up from germline, CDR1 is SGHNT and CDR2 is YYREEE (reference sequence). The CDR3 totals 13 residues. V was trimmed by 4 bases and J by 4 bases, leaving 11 bases between them. CDR3 nucleotide sequence: TGTGCCAGCAGCCCCCGTGAGGGAGAGACCCAGTACTTC. Translated: CASSPREGETQYF.

The rearrangement uses TRBV5-6 and TRBJ1-1; D unresolved. The germline V gene encodes CDR1 SGHDT and CDR2 YYEEEE. The CDR3 runs 15 residues. The V and J ends lost 3 bases and 5 bases respectively, with 17 bases between them. In DNA, the CDR3 is TGTGCCAGCAGCTCATTACCCACCGGGAGGACTGAAGCTTTCTTT. This codes for CASSSLPTGRTEAFF.

This clone was seen more than once but under ten times. V and J are TRBV2 and TRBJ1-1; 8 bases fit TRBD1. The length of the CDR3 is 13 residues. After removal of 5 bases from V and 11 bases from J, the junction contained 10 bases not matched to a gene. Germline V gene sequence: CDR1 SNHLY, CDR2 FYNNEI. The CDR3 DNA reads TGTGCCAGCAGTTTCGGACAGGGCCCGACTGCTTTCTTT. Protein product: CASSFGQGPTAFF.